This passage covers 32 T cell receptor beta chains from one sample sequenced in a study of shared clonotypes between healthy human individuals. Measured with immunoSEQ multiplex PCR; TCRdb has only the in-frame clones, and not every one. The table shows around 2.5 million clones, with roughly 93% occurring only once. The sequenced sample consisted of naive CD4+ T cells from PBMCs. As to subset: CD45RA+ positively selected. These receptors were collected from a man aged 18 to 29 in good health. Some clones in this sample may be carry-over from other donors' samples.

There are a few counts of this clone. The CDR3 loop reads CASSTVGTEAFF. The CDR3 bases are TGCGCCAGCAGCACCGTGGGCACTGAAGCTTTCTTT. This chain links TRBV5-1 with TRBJ1-1; D is ambiguous. V was trimmed by 4 bases and J by 4 bases, leaving 8 bases between them. Per germline, CDR1 SGHRS and CDR2 YFSETQ. This CDR3 is 12 amino acids long.

The chain carries TRBV7-2 and TRBJ1-2; tentatively, D is TRBD1 (5 bases). CDR1 and CDR2 (germline): SGHTA, FQGNSA. The CDR3 totals 13 residues. Trimming stripped 2 bases from V and 8 bases from J, with 12 bases between. CDR3 sequence reads: CASSLYGAYGYTF. The CDR3 DNA sequence: TGTGCCAGCAGCTTATACGGGGCCTACGGCTACACCTTC. Full variable domain (remainder filled in from reference TRBV7-2 and TRBJ1-2): GAGVSQSPSNKVTEKGKDVELRCDPISGHTALYWYRQSLGQGLEFLIYFQGNSAPDKSGLPSDRFSAERTGGSVSTLTIQRTQQEDSAVYLCASSLYGAYGYTFGSGTRLTVV.

The chain couples TRBV5-1 to TRBJ2-7; D tentatively reads TRBD1 or TRBD2 (6 bases each). The CDR3 is made up of 18 amino acids. Germline V gene data show CDR1 as SGHRS and CDR2 as YFSETQ. Trimming removed 1 base at V and 3 bases at J, with 23 bases between. CDR3 sequence (DNA): TGCGCCAGCAGCTTGTATTCTATCGGGGGCATCGCAAGCTACGAGCAGTACTTC. It yields the protein CASSLYSIGGIASYEQYF.

The V call is TRBV4-1, the J call TRBJ1-2; TRBD1 matches at 7 bases. The germline V gene has CDR1 MGHRA and CDR2 YSYEKL. The CDR3 spans 14 residues. Germline trimming cut 2 bases from V and 3 bases from J; bases unmatched to any gene: 3. Here the CDR3 reads CASSQIQGYYGYTF. DNA of the CDR3: TGCGCCAGCAGCCAAATACAGGGGTACTATGGCTACACCTTC.

The V gene is TRBV6-1, the J gene TRBJ1-2; D is unresolved. The V end was cut by 6 bases, the J end by 5 bases, with 19 bases between. The CDR3 extends over 15 amino acids. The germline V gene encodes CDR1 MNHNS and CDR2 SASEGT. Here the CDR3 reads CASRNSLYRDYGYTF. In nucleotides, the CDR3 is TGTGCCAGCAGAAACTCGCTATATAGGGATTATGGCTACACCTTC.

The chain employs TRBV5-1 and TRBJ2-7, with TRBD2 as a possible D gene (6 bases). Trimming left V 4 bases short and J 3 bases short, with 11 bases between. The CDR3 covers 13 residues. Germline-derived CDR1 and CDR2 are SGHRS and YFSETQ. The CDR3 protein is CASSPREDYEQYF. The CDR3, as DNA: TGCGCCAGCAGCCCCAGGGAGGACTACGAGCAGTACTTC.

The V gene is TRBV5-1, the J gene TRBJ2-3; 10 positions agree with TRBD2. The CDR3 loop spans 14 amino acids. Germline V lookup: CDR1 SGHRS, CDR2 YFSETQ. V shed 3 bases and J 8 bases; nucleotides not matched to a gene: 6. The CDR3 is CASSSLAGTGTQYF. The DNA for the CDR3 is TGCGCCAGCAGCTCACTAGCGGGAACGGGTACGCAGTATTTT.

The genes are TRBV11-2 and TRBJ1-1; no firm D call. CDR1 SGHAT and CDR2 FQNNGV come from the germline V gene. V lost 1 base and J lost 11, with 17 bases in between. This CDR3 has 14 residues. The CDR3: CASSLGAKRFGAFF. The CDR3 DNA reads as TGTGCCAGCAGCTTAGGCGCCAAGAGGTTCGGGGCTTTCTTT.

The chain is built from TRBV19 and TRBJ1-5; TRBD1 matches 9 bases. J was trimmed by 7 bases and V by 5 bases; bases with no gene match: 6. This CDR3 is 14 amino acids long. The germline V gene has CDR1 LNHDA and CDR2 SQIVND (reference sequence). CDR3 DNA: TGTGCCAGTAGTGGGGGACAGGGTGCGCAGCCCCAGCATTTT. As protein: CASSGGQGAQPQHF. Variable domain in full (rest from reference TRBV19 and TRBJ1-5): DGGITQSPKYLFRKEGQNVTLSCEQNLNHDAMYWYRQDPGQGLRLIYYSQIVNDFQKGDIAEGYSVSREKKESFPLTVTSAQKNPTAFYLCASSGGQGAQPQHFGDGTRLSIL.

This chain joins TRBV28 and TRBJ1-5, with no clear D. The CDR3 is 12 residues long. Trimming stripped 7 bases from V and 6 bases from J, with 10 bases between. Germline V CDR1 and CDR2: MDHEN, SYDVKM. The CDR3 sequence: CASMERGQPQHF. The CDR3 DNA follows: TGTGCCAGCATGGAGCGAGGTCAGCCCCAGCATTTT. Full variable domain (rest looked up from reference TRBV28 and TRBJ1-5): DVKVTQSSRYLVKRTGEKVFLECVQDMDHENMFWYRQDPGLGLRLIYFSYDVKMKEKGDIPEGYSVSREKKERFSLILESASTNQTSMYLCASMERGQPQHFGDGTRLSIL.

The V and J genes are TRBV28 and TRBJ2-2; D is unclear. V shed 6 bases and J shed 6 bases, with 8 bases lying between them. CDR1 is MDHEN and CDR2 is SYDVKM in the germline V gene. This CDR3 has 12 amino acids. The CDR3 spells CASRSVSGELFF. DNA for the CDR3: TGTGCCAGCAGATCGGTATCCGGGGAGCTGTTTTTT.

Turning to this clone: The junction does not match germline at one end; this may be a read error. CDR3 sequence (DNA): TGTGCCAGCAGTTTAACGGGACAGGCCCTCACCATGGGTTTT. Amino acids: CASSLTGQALTMGF. The J gene is TRBJ2-3, the V gene TRBV27; 8 nucleotides agree with TRBD1. This CDR3 is built from 14 residues. In germline, CDR1 is MNHEY, CDR2 SMNVEV (reference sequence).

V gene TRBV19 combines with J gene TRBJ1-1, with a possible D match to TRBD1 (6 bases). Per germline, CDR1 LNHDA and CDR2 SQIVND (reference sequence). This CDR3 is 14 amino acids long. The V end lost 1 base, the J end lost 1 base, and 7 bases lay between the germline ends. The CDR3 coding sequence is TGTGCCAGTAGTATAGGACAGGAGAACACTGAAGCTTTCTTT. As protein: CASSIGQENTEAFF.

The chain couples TRBV18 to TRBJ1-1; 7 bases align to TRBD1. CDR1 is KGHSH, CDR2 LQKENI, per germline. The CDR3 totals 13 residues. The V segment lost 4 bases and the J segment 4 bases; nucleotides outside the gene matches: 3. The DNA of the CDR3 is TGTGCCAGCTCACAGGGGGCGACCACTGAAGCTTTCTTT. Translating gives CASSQGATTEAFF.

The rearrangement uses TRBV11-2 and TRBJ2-3; 8 bases are shared with TRBD1. CDR3 length: 15 amino acids. J lost 4 bases, V lost 5 bases, and 8 bases had no gene match. The germline CDR1 and CDR2 sequences are SGHAT and FQNNGV. Written as DNA, the CDR3 is TGTGCCAGCAGCCATCAGGGGGCTAGACCAGATACGCAGTATTTT. The encoded protein is CASSHQGARPDTQYF.

The V call is TRBV30, the J call TRBJ1-1, with TRBD1 matching 9 bases. The V segment lost 7 bases and the J segment 1 base; nucleotides outside the gene matches: 1. This CDR3 is built from 12 residues. Germline loops: CDR1 GTSNPN, CDR2 SVGIG (reference sequence). The CDR3: CASGQGNTEAFF. The CDR3 DNA reads as TGTGCCTCGGGACAGGGGAACACTGAAGCTTTCTTT.

V gene TRBV30 combines with J gene TRBJ1-2; 8 nucleotides match TRBD1. The J segment lost 5 bases and the V segment lost 0 bases, leaving 14 bases of the junction unmatched. Germline V lookup: CDR1 GTSNPN, CDR2 SVGIG (reference sequence). The CDR3 is 17 residues long. CDR3 DNA sequence: TGTGCCTGGAGTGTACGGGGGGTGGGGACAGGAGAATATGGCTACACCTTC. It translates to CAWSVRGVGTGEYGYTF. The complete variable domain, with remaining parts taken from reference TRBV30 and TRBJ1-2, reads SQTIHQWPATLVQPVGSPLSLECTVEGTSNPNLYWYRQAAGRGLQLLFYSVGIGQISSEVPQNLSASRPQDRQFILSSKKLLLSDSGFYLCAWSVRGVGTGEYGYTFGSGTRLTVV.

V usage is TRBV30 and J usage is TRBJ1-2; the D gene is possibly TRBD1 (6 bases). The CDR3 covers 11 residues. V was cut by 4 bases and J by 6 bases, with 9 bases left in between. Germline loops: CDR1 GTSNPN, CDR2 SVGIG (reference sequence). CDR3 sequence reads: CAWNREHGYTF. CDR3 nucleotides: TGTGCCTGGAACAGGGAACATGGCTACACCTTC.

The V gene is TRBV10-3, the J gene TRBJ2-1, with D possibly TRBD2 on 6 matching bases. The length of the CDR3 is 14 residues. V lost 8 bases, J lost 6 bases, and 17 bases lay in between. Germline CDR1 and CDR2: ENHRY and SYGVKD. CDR3 sequence (DNA): TGTGCCATCCTAGCGTCAGGGTCGTCCAATGAGCAGTTCTTC. Translating it yields CAILASGSSNEQFF.

The J gene is TRBJ2-3, the V gene TRBV7-3, with no clear D. Germline CDR1 SGHTA, CDR2 FQGTGA. Trimming took off 6 bases at V and 3 bases at J, with 10 bases between the two ends. This CDR3 has 13 amino acids. In nucleotides, the CDR3 is TGTGCCAGCAGGGGTCGCAGGACAGATACGCAGTATTTT. Its translation is CASRGRRTDTQYF.

V usage is TRBV15 and J usage is TRBJ2-4, with TRBD1 as a possible D gene (6 bases). Germline V gene lookup returns CDR1 LNHNV and CDR2 YYDKDF (reference sequence). This CDR3 comprises 12 residues. The V gene lost 5 bases and the J gene lost 11 bases, with 13 bases spanning the gap. The CDR3 is CATSGATGLQYF. The CDR3 DNA reads TGTGCCACCAGCGGGGCAACAGGGCTTCAGTACTTC.

As concerns this clone: This same CDR3 is encoded by further DNA sequences in the sample. The genes are TRBV5-1 and TRBJ2-7; tentatively, D is TRBD2 (5 bases). Germline assignment: CDR1 SGHRS and CDR2 YFSETQ. The ends were cut back, 4 bases at V and 2 bases at J, with 7 bases in the middle. The CDR3 runs to 12 residues. The CDR3 loop reads CASSAGPYEQYF. The CDR3 DNA is TGCGCCAGCAGCGCGGGCCCCTACGAGCAGTACTTC.

V is TRBV7-6 and J is TRBJ2-1, with TRBD1 matching 9 bases. J was trimmed by 8 bases and V by 6 bases; bases with no gene match: 5. Germline assignment: CDR1 SGHVS and CDR2 FNYEAQ. The length of the CDR3 is 13 residues. The DNA for the CDR3 is TGTGCCAGCAGTTCGGACAGGGGCGATGAGCAGTTCTTC. This translates into CASSSDRGDEQFF.

The chain joins TRBV10-2 to TRBJ2-7, with TRBD2 matching 11 bases. CDR3 length: 14 amino acids. The junction had 3 bases not matched to a gene; V was cut back by 4 bases and J by 4 bases. Germline V gives CDR1 WSHSY, CDR2 SAAADI. The CDR3 spells CASSVTSGSYEQYF. As DNA, the CDR3 is TGCGCCAGCAGTGTAACTAGCGGGAGTTACGAGCAGTACTTC.

The J gene is TRBJ2-7, the V gene TRBV7-8, with D tentatively TRBD1 (5 bases). The CDR3 runs to 14 residues. Trimming cost V 5 bases and J 2 bases, with 13 bases left between them. Germline V gene data show CDR1 as SGHVS and CDR2 as FQNEAQ. The CDR3 protein is CASSPHRMTYEQYF. In DNA, the CDR3 is TGTGCCAGCAGCCCGCACAGGATGACCTACGAGCAGTACTTC.

The chain has TRBV5-4 and TRBJ2-5, with D possibly TRBD1 on 5 matching bases. The CDR3 has 15 residues. Per germline, CDR1 SGHNT and CDR2 YYREEE (reference sequence). The V gene lost 3 bases and the J gene lost 13 bases, with 25 bases spanning the gap. CDR3 sequence (DNA): TGTGCCAGCAGCTACACCGGTAAAGAGTGGGGCCCAAGGTACTTC. It yields the protein CASSYTGKEWGPRYF.

This clone was recorded only once. The chain links TRBV5-1 to TRBJ2-7, with no clear D. The CDR3 loop spans 15 amino acids. V was trimmed by 0 bases and J by 7 bases, leaving 17 bases between them. CDR1 is SGHRS, CDR2 YFSETQ, per germline. The DNA of the CDR3 is TGCGCCAGCAGCTTGGTACGAAGTCCCGTGGGTGAGCAGTACTTC. It encodes CASSLVRSPVGEQYF.

DNA of the CDR3: TGTGGTAGAAGGGACCCCTCTGGGGCCAACGTCCTGACTTTC. This codes for CGRRDPSGANVLTF. The chain recombines TRBV30 with TRBJ2-6; D might be TRBD1 or TRBD2, each matching 5 bases. The CDR3 spans 14 residues. Germline CDR1 is GTSNPN and CDR2 is SVGIG (reference sequence).

The V and J genes are TRBV6-5 and TRBJ1-1, with D perhaps matching TRBD1 (5 bases). V lost 0 bases and J lost 6, with 11 bases in between. This CDR3 comprises 14 residues. Germline V gives CDR1 MNHEY, CDR2 SVGAGI. The CDR3 sequence: CASSYSTRAAEAFF. The CDR3 coding sequence is TGTGCCAGCAGTTACTCGACCAGGGCGGCTGAAGCTTTCTTT.

V usage is TRBV18 and J usage is TRBJ2-3; perhaps TRBD2 as D (6 bases). Trimming removed 3 bases at V and 3 bases at J, with 10 bases between. In germline, CDR1 is KGHSH, CDR2 LQKENI. This CDR3 spans 14 amino acids. The CDR3 here is CASSPNGRTDTQYF. The CDR3 coding sequence is TGTGCCAGCTCACCGAATGGGAGGACAGATACGCAGTATTTT.

The rearrangement links TRBV10-3 to TRBJ2-7; D not resolved. There are 12 residues in the CDR3. V was clipped by 8 bases and J by 4 bases, with 12 bases between them. Germline-derived CDR1 and CDR2 are ENHRY and SYGVKD. The CDR3 protein is CAISQVGYEQYF. The CDR3 DNA reads TGTGCCATCTCCCAGGTCGGGTACGAGCAGTACTTC.

J is TRBJ2-1 and V is TRBV7-2; D assignment may be TRBD1 or TRBD2 (5 bases each). Trimming removed 5 bases at V and 6 bases at J, with 17 bases between. The CDR3 is 15 residues long. In germline, CDR1 is SGHTA, CDR2 FQGNSA. The CDR3 sequence is CASSLSRDPFNEQFF. The CDR3 DNA is TGTGCCAGCAGCCTGTCCCGGGACCCGTTCAATGAGCAGTTCTTC.